These T cell receptor beta chains were read from a single sample in a study of CD8 T cells in ankylosing spondylitis. TCRdb processed the 5' RACE reads anew with MiXCR; each CDR3 protein has one entry. Of 150,000 to 200,000 distinct CDR3 sequences listed, under 15% are singletons. The sequenced sample consisted of blood, either unsorted or a sorted T cell fraction (not recorded which). These receptors were collected from a female donor with ankylosing spondylitis or in good health (not recorded which). The CDR3 runs from the conserved cysteine through the conserved F or W. The D gene is left open where the match is weak. Size tells how often a clone was seen (once, few, many) or the class of an expanded clone, and some rows leave it out.

v_gene,j_gene,abundance,d_gene,len,CDR3aa,CDR3nt
TRBV30,TRBJ1-2,many,NA,14,CAWAQGFKDYGYTF,TGTGCCTGGGCACAGGGTTTTAAGGACTATGGCTACACCTTC
TRBV28,TRBJ2-7,many,TRBD1,15,CASSAPGTGAYEQYF,TGTGCCAGCAGTGCGCCCGGGACAGGGGCCTACGAGCAGTACTTC
TRBV7-9,TRBJ2-2,many,TRBD2,16,CASRLLAGGNTGELFF,TGTGCCAGCAGACTGCTAGCGGGGGGGAACACCGGGGAGCTGTTTTTT
TRBV27,TRBJ2-3,many,NA,13,CASSLSVGDTQYF,TGTGCCAGCAGTTTGTCGGTGGGAGATACGCAGTATTTT
TRBV5-1,TRBJ2-6,NA,NA,14,CASSTASGANVLTF,TGCGCCAGCAGTACAGCCTCTGGGGCCAACGTCCTGACTTTC
TRBV2,TRBJ2-3,many,TRBD2,14,CASTLAGVTDTQYF,TGTGCCAGCACTTTAGCGGGAGTCACAGATACGCAGTATTTT
TRBV10-3,TRBJ1-5,NA,TRBD1,19,CTFSLRRAAGGRSNQPQHF,TGTACCTTCAGTTTAAGGCGCGCGGCAGGGGGCCGTAGCAATCAGCCCCAGCATTTT
TRBV12-3/TRBV12-4,TRBJ2-7,many,NA,11,CASSYQYEQYF,TGTGCCAGCAGTTACCAATACGAGCAGTACTTC
TRBV5-1,TRBJ2-3,few,NA,17,CASSLAGSVGETDTQYF,TGCGCCAGCAGCTTGGCGGGGTCGGTGGGAGAGACAGATACGCAGTATTTT
TRBV11-1,TRBJ1-2,many,NA,16,CASSLGESTGTYGYTF,TGTGCCAGCAGCTTAGGAGAGTCGACAGGAACCTATGGCTACACCTTC
TRBV6-5,TRBJ1-2,NA,NA,14,CASRSYGANYGYTF,TGTGCCAGCAGATCGTACGGGGCTAACTATGGCTACACCTTC
TRBV20-1,TRBJ1-1,many,NA,12,CSEGGTNTEAFF,TGCAGTGAGGGTGGAACTAACACTGAAGCTTTCTTT
TRBV20-1,TRBJ2-7,NA,NA,12,CSARQDSYEQYF,TGCAGTGCTAGACAGGACTCCTACGAGCAGTACTTC
TRBV20-1,TRBJ2-7,many,TRBD2,15,CSAPPGLAEGYEQYF,TGCAGTGCTCCCCCGGGACTAGCGGAAGGGTACGAGCAGTACTTC
TRBV7-9,TRBJ1-5,few,NA,13,CASSLEGYQPQHF,TGTGCCAGCAGCTTAGAGGGATATCAGCCCCAGCATTTT
TRBV12-3/TRBV12-4,TRBJ2-3,NA,NA,13,CASSPSGATRQYF,TGTGCCAGCAGTCCCTCCGGGGCTACTAGGCAGTATTTT
TRBV20-1,TRBJ2-7,many,NA,13,CSVNRAPLNEQYF,TGCAGTGTAAACCGGGCACCCCTCAACGAGCAGTACTTC
TRBV6-5,TRBJ2-2,many,NA,14,CASSYSGGTGELFF,TGTGCCAGCAGTTACTCGGGAGGTACCGGGGAGCTGTTTTTT
TRBV6-2/TRBV6-3,TRBJ1-1,many,NA,16,CASSYPTGRMNTEAFF,TGTGCCAGCAGTTATCCCACAGGGAGGATGAACACTGAAGCTTTCTTT
TRBV6-2/TRBV6-3,TRBJ2-2,NA,NA,14,CASSRGAGTGELFF,TGTGCCAGCAGCCGGGGCGCCGGGACCGGGGAGCTGTTTTTT